Below, one T cell receptor beta chain is given with its context. This clone's antigen is unknown. Qualities for individual bases were not recorded, and no much larger clone is one base off. The time point label corresponds to: baseline before oral tofacitinib. Lesional scalp punch biopsies and peripheral blood were obtained from alopecia areata patients. After PBMCs were isolated by density centrifugation and stained for CD3, CD4 and CD8, a FACSAria was used to sort CD4+ and CD8+ T cells. Libraries were made using the immunoSEQ multiplex PCR assay. For TCR sequencing, RNA was extracted from every sample and reverse transcribed into cDNA to serve as template. First-strand cDNA was synthesized with SuperScript III using a 2:1 mix of oligo-dT and random hexamers. A synthetic immune receptor repertoire was used to gauge amplification bias, and whatever bias remained was removed computationally. In the source study's methods: Raw reads were preprocessed to remove errors, and CDR3 was defined by IMGT conventions from the conserved cysteine to phenylalanine. To get clonality, Shannon entropy was normalized by log2 of the number of productive unique TCRs and the result was subtracted from 1. Whether scalp clones were CD4 or CD8 was inferred by matching scalp TCRbeta sequences against CD4 and CD8 repertoires sorted from blood. The table was pulled from immuneACCESS by TCRdb, which kept in-frame rearrangements only. Such tables lose some clones; where checked, under half of the loss comes from unresolved V genes, and the rest has no known cause. V and J calls and clone size are as listed in that table; D and trimming were resolved from the DNA. The sample has roughly 150,000 clones on record, approximately 53% of them singletons. The ten largest clones take up just under 20% of the sample.

The sample comes from a study of CD8+ T cells in alopecia areata (dated by TCRdb to the late 2010s). Describing the broader study: The treated patients took part in an open-label pilot trial in which moderate-to-severe alopecia areata was treated with oral tofacitinib at 5 to 10 mg twice daily. Tofacitinib was administered for 6 to 18 months, and 6 months of follow-up off drug were then conducted to assess delayed response and recurrence. High-throughput TCRbeta sequencing was used to examine T cell clonal expansion in alopecia areata in both the C3H/HeJ mouse model and human patients. Scalp tissue and sorted CD4+ and CD8+ peripheral blood T cells from patchy and totalis/universalis alopecia areata patients and from healthy controls were covered by human TCRbeta sequencing. Biopsies were taken from tofacitinib-treated patients at baseline and at 4 and 24 weeks of treatment, and a later scalp biopsy was taken in several of the tofacitinib-treated patients. Scalp clonality was compared across normal scalp (n=4), patchy alopecia areata scalp (n=8), and alopecia totalis/universalis scalp (n=8). RNA was obtained with the PAXgene miRNA kit for fixed scalp, the miRNeasy kit for PBMCs, and the RNeasy kit for mouse skin. Amplification of TCRbeta CDR3 regions was done by immunoSEQ multiplex PCR using 35 Vbeta forward primers and 13 Jbeta reverse primers. What the study reported, not specific to this receptor: Higher clonality and more expanded CD8+ clones were observed in lesional scalp than in normal scalp, particularly in alopecia totalis/universalis, a finding suggestive of antigenic drive. Scalp TCR repertoire analysis is complicated because resident alphabeta T cells in normal human skin are also sequenced, whereas mouse skin is dominated by gammadelta T cells. Shared TCR sequences between patients were less evident than in mice, which may be partly attributable to HLA diversity in the patient population.

Via the germline V gene (reference sequence), CDR1 is MNHEY and CDR2 SMNVEV. Counted from cysteine to phenylalanine, this CDR3 has 13 amino acids. Only the CDR3 region is kept as DNA, spanning 39 bases read in frame from base 1. V is pared back by 6 bases and J by 3 bases, with 10 bases lying between the germline termini. Material: CD8+ T cells sorted from blood, obtained at week 0. The sequence came from a human donor with alopecia areata. The chain employs TRBV27 and TRBJ2-3, with the identity of the D gene unclear. The DNA sequence reads TGTGCCAGCAGCCAAGCTATTACAGATACGCAGTATTTT. Its translation reads: CASSQAITDTQYF.